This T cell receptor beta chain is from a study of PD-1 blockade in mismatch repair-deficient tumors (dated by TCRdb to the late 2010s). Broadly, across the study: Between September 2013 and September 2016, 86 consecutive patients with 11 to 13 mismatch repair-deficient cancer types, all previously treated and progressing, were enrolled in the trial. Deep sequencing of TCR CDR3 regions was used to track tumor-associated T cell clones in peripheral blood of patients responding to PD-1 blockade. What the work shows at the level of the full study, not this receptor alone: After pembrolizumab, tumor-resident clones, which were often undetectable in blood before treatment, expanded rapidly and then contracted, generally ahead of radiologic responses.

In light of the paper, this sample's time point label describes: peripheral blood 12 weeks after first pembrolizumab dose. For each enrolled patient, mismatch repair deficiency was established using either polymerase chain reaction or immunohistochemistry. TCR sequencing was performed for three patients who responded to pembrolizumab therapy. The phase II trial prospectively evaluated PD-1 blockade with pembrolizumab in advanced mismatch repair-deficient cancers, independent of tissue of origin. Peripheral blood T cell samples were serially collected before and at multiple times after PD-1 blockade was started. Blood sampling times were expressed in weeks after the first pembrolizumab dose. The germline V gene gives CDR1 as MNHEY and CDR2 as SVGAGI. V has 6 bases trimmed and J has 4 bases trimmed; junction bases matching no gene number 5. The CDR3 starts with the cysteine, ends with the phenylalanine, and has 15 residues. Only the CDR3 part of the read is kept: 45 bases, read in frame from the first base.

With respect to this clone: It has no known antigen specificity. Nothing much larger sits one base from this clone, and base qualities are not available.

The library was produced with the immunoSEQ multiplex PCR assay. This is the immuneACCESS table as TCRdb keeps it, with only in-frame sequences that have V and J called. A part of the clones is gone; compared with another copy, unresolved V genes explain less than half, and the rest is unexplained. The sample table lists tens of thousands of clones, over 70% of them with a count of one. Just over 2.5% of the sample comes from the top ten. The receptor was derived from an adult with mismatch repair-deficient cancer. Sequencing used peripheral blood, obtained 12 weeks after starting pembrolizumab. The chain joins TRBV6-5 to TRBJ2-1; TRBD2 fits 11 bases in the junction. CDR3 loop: CASSYASGRYNEQFF. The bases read TGTGCCAGCAGCTATGCTAGCGGGAGGTACAATGAGCAGTTCTTC.